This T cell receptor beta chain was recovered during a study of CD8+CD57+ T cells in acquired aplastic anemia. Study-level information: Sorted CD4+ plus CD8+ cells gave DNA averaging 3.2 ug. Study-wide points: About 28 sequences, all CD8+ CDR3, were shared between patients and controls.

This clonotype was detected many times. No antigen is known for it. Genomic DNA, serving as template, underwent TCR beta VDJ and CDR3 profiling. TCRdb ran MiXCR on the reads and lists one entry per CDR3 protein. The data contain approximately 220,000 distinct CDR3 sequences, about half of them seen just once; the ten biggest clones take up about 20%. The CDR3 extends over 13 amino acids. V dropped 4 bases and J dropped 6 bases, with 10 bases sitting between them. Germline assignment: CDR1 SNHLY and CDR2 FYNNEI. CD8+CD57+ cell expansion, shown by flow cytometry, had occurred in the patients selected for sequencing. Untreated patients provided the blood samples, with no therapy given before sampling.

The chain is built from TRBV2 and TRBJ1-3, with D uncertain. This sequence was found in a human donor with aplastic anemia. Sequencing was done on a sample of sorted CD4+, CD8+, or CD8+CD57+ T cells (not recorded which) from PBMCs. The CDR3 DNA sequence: TGTGCCAGCAGTGGTACAAGGATAAACACCATATATTTT. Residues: CASSGTRINTIYF.